The 26 T cell receptor beta chains reported below all come from one sample, sequenced in a study of shared clonotypes between healthy human individuals. Method: immunoSEQ multiplex PCR; TCRdb's copy keeps in-frame clones and lacks some. Of some 2.1 million clones listed, just over 90% are singletons. Naive CD8 populations comprised CD45RO-negative cells positively selected for CCR7, excluding terminally differentiated effector memory CD45RA+ cells. The sample consisted of naive CD8+ T cells from PBMCs. The receptors were gathered from a man younger than 30 in good health. Some clones in this sample may be carry-over from other donors' samples.

This sequence joins TRBV4-2 and TRBJ1-1; 7 bases fit TRBD1. Germline values: CDR1 LGHNA, CDR2 YNFKEQ. J lost 0 bases, V lost 5 bases, and 12 bases had no gene match. The CDR3 has 17 residues. This CDR3 is CASSARTGTLMNTEAFF. CDR3 DNA: TGTGCCAGCAGCGCGCGGACAGGTACTTTAATGAACACTGAAGCTTTCTTT.

The count of this clone is one. The V call is TRBV11-2, the J call TRBJ2-7, with 10 bases fitting TRBD1. The CDR3 has 17 amino acids. V was clipped by 1 base and J by 5 bases; unmatched bases: 11. From germline, CDR1 is SGHAT and CDR2 FQNNGV. CDR3 sequence (DNA): TGTGCCAGCAGCTTAGCCCTCTCGGGACAGGGGTTCAACGAGCAGTACTTC. Protein sequence: CASSLALSGQGFNEQYF.

The chain recombines TRBV15 with TRBJ2-7, with 9 positions matching TRBD1. This CDR3 is 18 amino acids long. Germline CDR1 LNHNV, CDR2 YYDKDF (reference sequence). V trimming: 0 bases; J trimming: 2 bases; junction bases outside the gene matches: 11. CDR3: CATSRDRDRAWGPYEQYF. The CDR3, as DNA: TGTGCCACCAGCAGAGACCGGGACAGGGCTTGGGGGCCCTACGAGCAGTACTTC.

The V call is TRBV6-6, the J call TRBJ2-2; unclear D gene. Germline loops: CDR1 MNHNY, CDR2 SVGAGI (reference sequence). Trimming pared 6 bases from V and 6 bases from J, leaving 2 bases between. The CDR3 contains 10 residues. Here the CDR3 DNA reads TGTGCCAGCAGAGCCGGGGAGCTGTTTTTT. Protein: CASRAGELFF.

This chain joins TRBV6-5 and TRBJ2-2; D uncertain. Germline loops: CDR1 MNHEY, CDR2 SVGAGI. The CDR3 has 12 residues. Trimming left V 8 bases short and J 6 bases short, with 10 bases between. The CDR3 region is CASSIWAGELFF. As DNA, the CDR3 is TGTGCCAGCTCGATCTGGGCCGGGGAGCTGTTTTTT.

For the CDR3, the DNA is TGTGCCAGCAGCCCGGACAGGGGCGGGGACACTGAAGCTTTCTTT. Its translation is CASSPDRGGDTEAFF. The gene calls are TRBV13 and TRBJ1-1, with 9 bases aligning to TRBD1. CDR3 length equals 15 residues. V lost 5 bases, J lost 3 bases, and 7 bases stayed unmatched. Germline loops: CDR1 PRHDT, CDR2 FYEKMQ (reference sequence).

To note about this clone: Other DNA variants within this sample encode the same CDR3. V is TRBV28 and J is TRBJ1-4; D unresolved. Trimming left V 3 bases short and J 2 bases short, with 10 bases between. CDR1 and CDR2 from the germline V gene are MDHEN and SYDVKM. The CDR3 sequence is 15 residues long. CDR3 DNA: TGTGCCAGCAGTTTTTCTGTTAGTACTAATGAAAAACTGTTTTTT. The encoded protein is CASSFSVSTNEKLFF.

The CDR3 loop reads CASSLSQGPDTQYF. The CDR3 nucleotides are TGCGCCAGCAGCTTGTCACAGGGCCCAGATACGCAGTATTTT. The V gene is TRBV5-1, the J gene TRBJ2-3, with D possibly TRBD1 on 6 matching bases. The germline V gene has CDR1 SGHRS and CDR2 YFSETQ. V was cut by 1 base and J by 4 bases, with 10 bases left in between. This CDR3 is 14 amino acids long.

V and J are TRBV14 and TRBJ1-5, with no clear D. Germline CDR1 SGHDN, CDR2 FVKESK. This CDR3 has 13 amino acids. V gave up 1 base and J gave up 10 bases, with 11 bases separating them. The CDR3 DNA follows: TGTGCCAGCAGCCAAGGGGCCAATTATCCCCAGCATTTT. Translation: CASSQGANYPQHF.

The rearrangement uses TRBV27 and TRBJ1-1; D possibly corresponds to TRBD1 (5 bases). The germline V gene encodes CDR1 MNHEY and CDR2 SMNVEV (reference sequence). This CDR3 has 14 residues. The V gene lost 6 bases and the J gene lost 4 bases, with 15 bases spanning the gap. The CDR3 DNA reads TGTGCCAGCAGCGGGGGAGAGAGGGTCACTGAAGCTTTCTTT. Protein product: CASSGGERVTEAFF.

The CDR3: CASSLIAGGRANEQFF. The CDR3 bases are TGTGCCAGCAGCTTAATTGCAGGCGGGAGGGCCAATGAGCAGTTCTTC. This chain joins TRBV7-3 and TRBJ2-1; 9 nucleotides align to TRBD2. The CDR3 runs 16 residues. Germline CDR1 SGHTA, CDR2 FQGTGA. J gave up 6 bases and V 1 base, and 7 bases lay outside the gene matches.

The rearrangement uses TRBV7-9 and TRBJ2-7, with 7 positions matching TRBD1. The CDR3 is 14 residues long. The trim removed 8 bases at V and 3 bases at J, leaving 10 bases unmatched. Germline V gene lookup returns CDR1 SEHNR and CDR2 FQNEAQ (reference sequence). This chain's CDR3 is CASGSWDSDYEQYF. CDR3 nucleotides: TGTGCCAGCGGGTCGTGGGACAGTGACTACGAGCAGTACTTC.

The chain employs TRBV19 and TRBJ1-4; 7 bases line up with TRBD1. Per germline, CDR1 LNHDA and CDR2 SQIVND (reference sequence). Germline trimming cut 3 bases from V and 2 bases from J; bases unmatched to any gene: 6. The length of the CDR3 is 16 residues. CDR3 sequence reads: CASSMTDRVTNEKLFF. DNA of the CDR3: TGTGCCAGTAGTATGACTGACAGGGTGACTAATGAAAAACTGTTTTTT.

The chain employs TRBV9 and TRBJ1-1; 9 bases line up with TRBD1. Germline V gene lookup returns CDR1 SGDLS and CDR2 YYNGEE. J lost 5 bases, V lost 3 bases, and 8 bases had no gene match. The CDR3 spans 15 residues. CDR3: CASSARGQGRTEAFF. The CDR3 DNA follows: TGTGCCAGCAGCGCCCGGGGACAGGGCAGGACTGAAGCTTTCTTT.

The CDR3 spells CASSLILAGGTDNEQFF. For the CDR3, the DNA is TGTGCCAGCAGCCTGATACTAGCGGGAGGGACCGACAATGAGCAGTTCTTC. V is TRBV5-6 and J is TRBJ2-1; 13 bases match TRBD2. The CDR3 is 17 amino acids. The germline V gene encodes CDR1 SGHDT and CDR2 YYEEEE. V lost 4 bases to trimming and J lost 5 bases; unmatched junction nucleotides: 9.

The genes are TRBV13 and TRBJ2-2; D is unresolved. The CDR3 has 13 residues. The V gene lost 1 base and the J gene lost 4 bases, with 4 bases spanning the gap. CDR1 is PRHDT, CDR2 FYEKMQ, per germline (reference sequence). The CDR3 region is CASSLAVTGELFF. Here the CDR3 DNA reads TGTGCCAGCAGCTTAGCGGTCACCGGGGAGCTGTTTTTT.

The CDR3 sequence is CSAQGWGARNTQYF. The CDR3 bases are TGCAGCGCTCAAGGGTGGGGGGCGCGGAATACGCAGTATTTT. The chain recombines TRBV29-1 with TRBJ2-3, with D possibly called TRBD1 or TRBD2 (6 bases each). This CDR3 region has 14 residues. V was pared by 7 bases and J by 7 bases, with 21 bases between. The V gene's germline CDR1 is SQVTM and CDR2 ANQGSEA.

The chain has TRBV5-3 and TRBJ1-1; D not certain. TRBV5-3 is treated as an ORF (open reading frame) with a function not yet certain. CDR3 length: 12 residues. With 0 bases removed from V and 9 bases from J, the gap between germline ends came to 9 bases. The CDR3 DNA reads as TGTGCCAGAAGCTTGGTGGGCCGTCAAGCTTTCTTT. Residues: CARSLVGRQAFF.

The chain recombines TRBV5-1 with TRBJ2-5, with 11 bases identical to TRBD1. J was trimmed by 5 bases and V by 3 bases; bases with no gene match: 9. CDR1 is SGHRS, CDR2 YFSETQ, per germline. The CDR3 is 16 residues long. The CDR3 loop is CASSSLGQGAWETQYF. The CDR3 DNA is TGCGCCAGCAGCTCGTTAGGACAGGGGGCATGGGAGACCCAGTACTTC.

CDR3 bases: TGTGCCAGCAGCGAGACGGTCTCCTACAATGAGCAGTTCTTC. Protein product: CASSETVSYNEQFF. The chain carries TRBV7-9 and TRBJ2-1; no definite D call. V lost 5 bases, J lost 0 bases, and 8 bases lay in between. CDR1 is SEHNR, CDR2 FQNEAQ, per germline (reference sequence). This CDR3 is built from 14 residues.

V gene TRBV6-6 combines with J gene TRBJ1-1; 8 bases line up with TRBD1. V was pared by 5 bases and J by 4 bases, with 0 bases of the junction left unmatched. Looked up from germline, CDR1 is MNHNY and CDR2 is SVGAGI (reference sequence). This CDR3 is 12 amino acids long. The CDR3 is CASSTGGTEAFF. The DNA of the CDR3 is TGTGCCAGCAGTACAGGGGGCACTGAAGCTTTCTTT.

The chain carries TRBV27 and TRBJ2-5; TRBD1 agrees at 11 bases. This CDR3 region has 15 residues. Trimming cost V 3 bases and J 1 base; bases outside gene matches: 1. Germline V gene lookup returns CDR1 MNHEY and CDR2 SMNVEV (reference sequence). The CDR3 is CASSLGTGGQETQYF. The CDR3 coding sequence is TGTGCCAGCAGTTTGGGGACAGGGGGCCAAGAGACCCAGTACTTC.

The V call is TRBV19, the J call TRBJ2-1; D call uncertain. The CDR3 is 14 amino acids. The germline CDR1 and CDR2 sequences are LNHDA and SQIVND (reference sequence). With 3 bases removed from V and 2 bases from J, the gap between germline ends came to 8 bases. This chain's CDR3 is CASSIARPYNEQFF. The DNA for the CDR3 is TGTGCCAGTAGTATTGCTAGACCCTACAATGAGCAGTTCTTC.

The chain combines TRBV18 with TRBJ1-4, with no clear D. This CDR3 comprises 17 residues. Germline values: CDR1 KGHSH, CDR2 LQKENI. The V end was cut by 3 bases, the J end by 0 bases, with 14 bases between. This chain's CDR3 is CASSPEMLISTNEKLFF. As DNA, the CDR3 is TGTGCCAGCTCACCGGAAATGTTAATTTCAACTAATGAAAAACTGTTTTTT.

The rearrangement joins TRBV6-4 to TRBJ1-1; D gene unclear. Trimming took off 2 bases at V and 4 bases at J, with 17 bases between the two ends. Germline lookup yields CDR1 MRHNA and CDR2 SNTAGT. The CDR3 is 16 amino acids. The CDR3 protein is CASSDIPAHGSTEAFF. Here the CDR3 DNA reads TGTGCCAGCAGTGACATCCCGGCCCACGGGAGCACTGAAGCTTTCTTT.

This chain links TRBV28 with TRBJ1-1; tentative D call: TRBD1 (5 bases). V was cut by 6 bases and J by 1 base, with 12 bases left in between. The CDR3 covers 14 residues. Germline CDR1 MDHEN, CDR2 SYDVKM. CDR3 DNA: TGTGCCAGCAGGCCCAGACAGCGGAACACTGAAGCTTTCTTT. This sequence encodes CASRPRQRNTEAFF. Supplemented by reference TRBV28 and TRBJ1-1, the full variable domain reads DVKVTQSSRYLVKRTGEKVFLECVQDMDHENMFWYRQDPGLGLRLIYFSYDVKMKEKGDIPEGYSVSREKKERFSLILESASTNQTSMYLCASRPRQRNTEAFFGQGTRLTVV.